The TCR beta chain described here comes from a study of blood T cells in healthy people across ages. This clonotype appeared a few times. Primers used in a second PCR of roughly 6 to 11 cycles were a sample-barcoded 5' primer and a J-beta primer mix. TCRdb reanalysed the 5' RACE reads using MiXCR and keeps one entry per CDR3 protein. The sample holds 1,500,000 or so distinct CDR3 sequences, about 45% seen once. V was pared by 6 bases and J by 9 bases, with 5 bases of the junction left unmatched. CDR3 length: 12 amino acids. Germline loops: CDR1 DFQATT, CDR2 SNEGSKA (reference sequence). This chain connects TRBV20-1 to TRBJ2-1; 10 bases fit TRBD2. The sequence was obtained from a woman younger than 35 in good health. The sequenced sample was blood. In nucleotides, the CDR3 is TGCAGTGCAACTAGCGGGGTTAGTGAGCAGTTCTTC. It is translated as CSATSGVSEQFF.